The rows below give T cell receptor beta chains drawn from one sample of a study of cytomegalovirus exposure and HLA in healthy donors. Assay: immunoSEQ multiplex PCR; the TCRdb copy retains only in-frame clones and omits some. Of 110,000 to 150,000 clones detected, under 90% appear once; the ten largest clones hold about 2.5%. The sequenced sample was PBMCs. Every receptor here comes from a boy aged 2 to 9 in good health and CMV-seronegative. CDR3s include the opening cysteine and the closing phenylalanine or tryptophan. D genes are given only for firm matches. Expanded clones are given a class, and other clones once, few, many or no size at all.

j_call: TRBJ2-7
v_call: TRBV4-2
clone_size: -
d_call: TRBD1
cdr3_nt: TGTGCCAGCAGCCAAGATCCGTCAGGGGGCTCCTACGAGCAGTACTTC
cdr3_aa: CASSQDPSGGSYEQYF

j_call: TRBJ1-2
v_call: TRBV6-1
clone_size: -
d_call: -
cdr3_nt: TGTGCCAGCAGTGTACAAGTCTATGGCTACACCTTC
cdr3_aa: CASSVQVYGYTF

j_call: TRBJ2-7
v_call: TRBV14
clone_size: -
d_call: -
cdr3_nt: TGTGCCAGCAGCCACTCTATCGGGAGATCCTACGAGCAGTACTTC
cdr3_aa: CASSHSIGRSYEQYF

j_call: TRBJ1-5
v_call: TRBV4-2
clone_size: -
d_call: -
cdr3_nt: TGTGCCAGCAGCCAGGCTCAAAATAGCAATCAGCCCCAGCATTTT
cdr3_aa: CASSQAQNSNQPQHF

j_call: TRBJ1-1
v_call: TRBV7-9
clone_size: once
d_call: -
cdr3_nt: TGTGCCAGCAGCCCCCGTAGTGAGGGTCGGAGCGTGAACACTGAAGCTTTCTTT
cdr3_aa: CASSPRSEGRSVNTEAFF

j_call: TRBJ2-7
v_call: TRBV29-1
clone_size: once
d_call: TRBD1
cdr3_nt: TGCAGCGTTGAAGGGGACAGGGCTGATGAGCAGTACTTC
cdr3_aa: CSVEGDRADEQYF

j_call: TRBJ2-1
v_call: TRBV2
clone_size: -
d_call: -
cdr3_nt: TGTGCCACCCACGGAAGGGGATGGAGTGAGCAGTTCTTC
cdr3_aa: CATHGRGWSEQFF

j_call: TRBJ1-4
v_call: TRBV27
clone_size: -
d_call: TRBD1
cdr3_nt: TGTGCCAGCAGGTCACAGGGGGCTAATGAAAAACTGTTTTTT
cdr3_aa: CASRSQGANEKLFF

j_call: TRBJ2-7
v_call: TRBV5-4
clone_size: -
d_call: -
cdr3_nt: TGTGCCAGCAGCTTTCGACAGCGACCCTACGAGCAGTACTTC
cdr3_aa: CASSFRQRPYEQYF

j_call: TRBJ2-1
v_call: TRBV21-1
clone_size: -
d_call: -
cdr3_nt: TGTGCCAGCAGCAATTTGGGACTAGCGGGAGGGCCGCCCGAGCAGTTCTTC
cdr3_aa: CASSNLGLAGGPPEQFF

j_call: TRBJ2-7
v_call: TRBV21-1
clone_size: -
d_call: -
cdr3_nt: TGTGCCAGCAGCAAGAGCGGCATGAGCTCCTACGAGCAGTACTTC
cdr3_aa: CASSKSGMSSYEQYF

j_call: TRBJ2-3
v_call: TRBV5-6
clone_size: -
d_call: TRBD1
cdr3_nt: TGTGCCAGCAGCTTGTTTCAAAAGACAGGGCTCGCAGATACGCAGTATTTT
cdr3_aa: CASSLFQKTGLADTQYF

j_call: TRBJ2-3
v_call: TRBV11-1
clone_size: once
d_call: TRBD2
cdr3_nt: TGTGCCAGCAGTCTCGTAGCGGGAGGCTTAACAGATACGCAGTATTTT
cdr3_aa: CASSLVAGGLTDTQYF

j_call: TRBJ2-7
v_call: TRBV29-1
clone_size: -
d_call: TRBD2
cdr3_nt: TGCAGCGTTGAAGATAGGGCGGGAGTCACCTACGAGCAGTACTTC
cdr3_aa: CSVEDRAGVTYEQYF

j_call: TRBJ1-2
v_call: TRBV27
clone_size: -
d_call: TRBD1
cdr3_nt: TGTGCCAGCAGGTTGACAGGGGTCAATGGCTACACCTTC
cdr3_aa: CASRLTGVNGYTF

j_call: TRBJ2-1
v_call: TRBV7-2
clone_size: -
d_call: TRBD2
cdr3_nt: TGTGCCAGCAGCTTATCGCTTGCGGGAGCGATCCAGTTCTTC
cdr3_aa: CASSLSLAGAIQFF

j_call: TRBJ2-7
v_call: TRBV28
clone_size: -
d_call: -
cdr3_nt: TGTGCCAGCGCTAGACAGGCAGGGGCCTACGAGCAGTACTTC
cdr3_aa: CASARQAGAYEQYF

j_call: TRBJ1-1
v_call: TRBV19
clone_size: few
d_call: -
cdr3_nt: TGTGCCAGTACCGAGATAGACACTGAAGCTTTCTTT
cdr3_aa: CASTEIDTEAFF

j_call: TRBJ1-1
v_call: TRBV10-3
clone_size: -
d_call: -
cdr3_nt: TGTGCCATCAGTGAGCCAGAAAACACTGAAGCTTTCTTT
cdr3_aa: CAISEPENTEAFF

j_call: TRBJ1-1
v_call: TRBV11-3
clone_size: few
d_call: -
cdr3_nt: TGTGCCAGCAGCTTAGATGCCACCCCAGGCACTGAAGCTTTCTTT
cdr3_aa: CASSLDATPGTEAFF

j_call: TRBJ2-1
v_call: TRBV7-9
clone_size: -
d_call: -
cdr3_nt: TGTGCCAGCAGCTTAGGGGGAGATATCTACAATGAGCAGTTCTTC
cdr3_aa: CASSLGGDIYNEQFF

j_call: TRBJ2-7
v_call: TRBV5-4
clone_size: -
d_call: TRBD2
cdr3_nt: TGTGCCAGCAGCTTCGGGGGGAACTACGAGCAGTACTTC
cdr3_aa: CASSFGGNYEQYF

j_call: TRBJ2-1
v_call: TRBV6-5
clone_size: -
d_call: -
cdr3_nt: TGTGCCAGCAGTTACGGGAGCTCCTACAATGAGCAGTTCTTC
cdr3_aa: CASSYGSSYNEQFF

j_call: TRBJ1-1
v_call: TRBV4-3
clone_size: -
d_call: TRBD1
cdr3_nt: TGCGCCAGCAGCCAAGATGAGAAGGGGGCGCTTGAGGACACTGAAGCTTTCTTT
cdr3_aa: CASSQDEKGALEDTEAFF

j_call: TRBJ2-2
v_call: TRBV19
clone_size: -
d_call: -
cdr3_nt: TGTGCCAGTAGTCCCGACTCAAACCCAGCGGCCCTTACCCGGACCGGGGAGCTGTTTTTT
cdr3_aa: CASSPDSNPAALTRTGELFF

j_call: TRBJ1-6
v_call: TRBV6-6
clone_size: -
d_call: TRBD1
cdr3_nt: TGTGCCAGCATCACCGGGGACAGATCCTTCAATTCACCCCTCCACTTT
cdr3_aa: CASITGDRSFNSPLHF

j_call: TRBJ2-7
v_call: TRBV5-4
clone_size: -
d_call: TRBD1
cdr3_nt: TGTGCCAGCAGCTCCCTCGTACAGGGGACCTACGAGCAGTACTTC
cdr3_aa: CASSSLVQGTYEQYF

j_call: TRBJ2-7
v_call: TRBV2
clone_size: -
d_call: -
cdr3_nt: TGTGCCAGCAGGGCGGCCTACGAGCAGTACTTC
cdr3_aa: CASRAAYEQYF

j_call: TRBJ1-1
v_call: TRBV29-1
clone_size: -
d_call: -
cdr3_nt: TGCAGCGTTGAAAAGACAGCGAACACTGAAGCTTTCTTT
cdr3_aa: CSVEKTANTEAFF

j_call: TRBJ1-1
v_call: TRBV28
clone_size: -
d_call: TRBD1
cdr3_nt: TGTGCCAGCAGTTCGGGCAGGGGGCTTTTGAACACTGAAGCTTTCTTT
cdr3_aa: CASSSGRGLLNTEAFF

j_call: TRBJ1-1
v_call: TRBV6-6
clone_size: -
d_call: -
cdr3_nt: TGTGCCAGCAGTTACTCGACGGGTGAAGCTTTCTTT
cdr3_aa: CASSYSTGEAFF

j_call: TRBJ2-1
v_call: TRBV9
clone_size: -
d_call: TRBD2
cdr3_nt: TGTGCCAGCAGCGCCGGGACTAGCGGGGGGTGGTTAGCGAGCTCCTACAATGAGCAGTTCTTC
cdr3_aa: CASSAGTSGGWLASSYNEQFF

j_call: TRBJ2-3
v_call: TRBV28
clone_size: -
d_call: TRBD2
cdr3_nt: TGTGCCAGCAGCTCTAGCGGGAGGGAGAACACAGATACGCAGTATTTT
cdr3_aa: CASSSSGRENTDTQYF